This T cell receptor (beta chain) appears in the sequencing data of a study of blood T cell repertoires in COVID-19. For the study at large: Collection of acute and convalescent COVID-19 samples took place in the United States, Italy and Spain.

The J segment lost 1 base and the V segment lost 6 bases, leaving 8 bases of the junction unmatched. Germline lookup yields CDR1 SNHLY and CDR2 FYNNEI. The CDR3 spans 15 residues. Only in-frame clones appear in the TCRdb table, and some are missing; sequencing was by immunoSEQ multiplex PCR. The table includes about 160,000 clones, roughly 85% detected once. Everyone who took part was 18 to 89 years old, and they came from some 23 US areas. Cohorts were based on clinical histories the participants reported. Donors in Cohort 3 counted as recovered after two negative PCRs, clearance, or symptom resolution.

The sequence derives from a woman aged 45-59 years who had recovered from COVID-19. This chain connects TRBV2 to TRBJ1-1, with 7 nucleotides matching TRBD1. Sequenced input: PBMCs or T cells enriched from blood (not recorded which). CDR3 loop: CASSLQGWGNTEAFF. The CDR3 nucleotides are TGTGCCAGCAGCCTACAGGGGTGGGGGAACACTGAAGCTTTCTTT.